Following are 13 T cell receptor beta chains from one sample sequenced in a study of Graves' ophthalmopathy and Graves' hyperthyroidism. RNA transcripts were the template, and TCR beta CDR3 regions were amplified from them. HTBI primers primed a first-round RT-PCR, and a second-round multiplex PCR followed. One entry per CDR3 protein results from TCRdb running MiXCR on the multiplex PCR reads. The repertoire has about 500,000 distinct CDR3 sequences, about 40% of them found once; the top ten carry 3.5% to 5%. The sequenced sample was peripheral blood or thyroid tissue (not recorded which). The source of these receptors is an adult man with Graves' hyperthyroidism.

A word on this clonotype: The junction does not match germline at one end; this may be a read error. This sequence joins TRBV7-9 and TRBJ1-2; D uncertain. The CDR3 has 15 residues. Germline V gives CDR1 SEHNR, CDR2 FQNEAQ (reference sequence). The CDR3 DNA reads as TGTGCCAGCACCTTAAGGCCGGGCGGTAACTATGGCCACACCTTC. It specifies CASTLRPGGNYGHTF.

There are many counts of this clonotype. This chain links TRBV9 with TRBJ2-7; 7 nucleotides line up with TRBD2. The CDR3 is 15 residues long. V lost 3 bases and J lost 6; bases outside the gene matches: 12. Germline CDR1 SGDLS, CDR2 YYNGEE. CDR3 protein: CASSEGGDYSGEQYF. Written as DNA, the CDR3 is TGTGCCAGCAGCGAGGGAGGGGACTACTCCGGCGAGCAGTACTTC.

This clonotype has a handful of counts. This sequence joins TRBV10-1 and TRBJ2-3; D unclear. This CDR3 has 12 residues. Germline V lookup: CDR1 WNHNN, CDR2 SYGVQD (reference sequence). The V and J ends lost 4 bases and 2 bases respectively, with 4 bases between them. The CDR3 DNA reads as TGCGCCAGCAGTGCCACCACAGATACGCAGTATTTT. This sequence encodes CASSATTDTQYF.

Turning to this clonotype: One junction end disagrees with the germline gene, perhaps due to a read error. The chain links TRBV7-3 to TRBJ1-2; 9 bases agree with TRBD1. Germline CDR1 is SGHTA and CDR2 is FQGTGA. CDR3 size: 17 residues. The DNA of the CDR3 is TGTGCCAGCAGCTTAACTAGCGGGACAGGGTTTAACTATAGCTACACCTTC. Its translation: CASSLTSGTGFNYSYTF.

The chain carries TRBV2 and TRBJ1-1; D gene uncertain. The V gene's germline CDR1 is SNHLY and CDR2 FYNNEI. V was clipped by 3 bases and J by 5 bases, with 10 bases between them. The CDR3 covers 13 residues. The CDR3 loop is CASSEAPGTEAFF. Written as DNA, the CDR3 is TGTGCCAGCAGTGAGGCCCCGGGGACTGAAGCTTTCTTT.

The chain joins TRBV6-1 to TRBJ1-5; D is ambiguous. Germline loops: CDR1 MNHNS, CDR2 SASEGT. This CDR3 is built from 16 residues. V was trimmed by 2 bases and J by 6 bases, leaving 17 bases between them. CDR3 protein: CASSEIEPVPGQPQHF. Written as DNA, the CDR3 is TGTGCCAGCAGTGAAATCGAACCGGTACCAGGTCAGCCCCAGCATTTT.

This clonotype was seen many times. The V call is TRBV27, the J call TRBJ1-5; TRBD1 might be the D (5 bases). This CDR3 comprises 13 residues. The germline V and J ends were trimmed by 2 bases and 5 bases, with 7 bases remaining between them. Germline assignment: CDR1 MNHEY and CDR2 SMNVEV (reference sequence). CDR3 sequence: CASSLGGDQPQHF. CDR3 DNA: TGTGCCAGCAGTTTAGGGGGAGATCAGCCCCAGCATTTT.

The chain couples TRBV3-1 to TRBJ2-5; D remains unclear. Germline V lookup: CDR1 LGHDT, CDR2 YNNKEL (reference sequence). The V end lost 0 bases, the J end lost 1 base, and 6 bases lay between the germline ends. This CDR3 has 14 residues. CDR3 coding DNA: TGTGCCAGCAGCCAAGATGTAATCCAAGAGACCCAGTACTTC. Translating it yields CASSQDVIQETQYF.

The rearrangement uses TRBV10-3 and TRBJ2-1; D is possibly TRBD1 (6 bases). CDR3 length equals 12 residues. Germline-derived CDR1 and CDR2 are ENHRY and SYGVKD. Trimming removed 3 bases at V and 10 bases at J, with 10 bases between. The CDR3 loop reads CAISDRGSEQFF. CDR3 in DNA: TGTGCCATCAGTGACAGGGGTAGCGAGCAGTTCTTC.

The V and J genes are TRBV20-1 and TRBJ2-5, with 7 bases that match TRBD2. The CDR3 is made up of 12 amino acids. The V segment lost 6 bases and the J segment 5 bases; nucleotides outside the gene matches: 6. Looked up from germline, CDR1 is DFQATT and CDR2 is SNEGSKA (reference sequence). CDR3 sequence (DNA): TGCAGTGCCATCAGCGGGATGGAGACCCAGTACTTC. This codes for CSAISGMETQYF.

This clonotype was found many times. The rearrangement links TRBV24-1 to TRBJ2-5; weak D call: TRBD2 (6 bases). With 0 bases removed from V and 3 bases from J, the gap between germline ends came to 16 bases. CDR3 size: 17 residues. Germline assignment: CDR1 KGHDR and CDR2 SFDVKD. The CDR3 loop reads CATSDLGAGGLEETQYF. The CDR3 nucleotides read TGTGCCACCAGTGATTTGGGTGCAGGAGGGTTAGAAGAGACCCAGTACTTC.

The CDR3 is CASSFDRVVADTQYF. The CDR3 nucleotides read TGTGCCAGCAGCTTTGACAGGGTAGTCGCAGATACGCAGTACTTC. This chain connects TRBV7-9 to TRBJ2-7, with 7 bases that match TRBD1. The V and J ends lost 3 bases and 9 bases, in that order; junction bases with no gene match: 14. The CDR3 is 15 amino acids. Germline CDR1 reads SEHNR; CDR2 reads FQNEAQ (reference sequence).

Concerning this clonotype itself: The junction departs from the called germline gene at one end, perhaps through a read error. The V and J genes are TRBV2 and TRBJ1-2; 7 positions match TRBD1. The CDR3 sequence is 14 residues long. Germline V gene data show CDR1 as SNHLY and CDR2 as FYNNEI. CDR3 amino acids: CGSSGQAERDGYTF. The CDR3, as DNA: TGTGGCAGCAGTGGACAGGCAGAGCGAGATGGCTACACCTTC.